This T cell receptor (beta chain) was found in a study of identical twins. Per germline, CDR1 ENHRY and CDR2 SYGVKD. The CDR3 loop spans 14 amino acids. Trimming removed 4 bases at V and 9 bases at J, with 16 bases between. TCRdb fed the 5' RACE reads into MiXCR, producing one record per CDR3 protein. The sample has about 520,000 distinct CDR3 sequences; 20% to 25% are singletons. This sample also belongs to another study, concerning T cells expressing NK-cell markers.

The chain carries TRBV10-3 and TRBJ2-4; no clear D. The sample was CD4+ T cells sorted from blood. This sequence originates from a woman between 18 and 29 years old in good health. This CDR3 reads CAISVDQRVGIQYF. CDR3 bases: TGTGCCATCAGTGTGGATCAAAGGGTGGGCATTCAGTACTTC.